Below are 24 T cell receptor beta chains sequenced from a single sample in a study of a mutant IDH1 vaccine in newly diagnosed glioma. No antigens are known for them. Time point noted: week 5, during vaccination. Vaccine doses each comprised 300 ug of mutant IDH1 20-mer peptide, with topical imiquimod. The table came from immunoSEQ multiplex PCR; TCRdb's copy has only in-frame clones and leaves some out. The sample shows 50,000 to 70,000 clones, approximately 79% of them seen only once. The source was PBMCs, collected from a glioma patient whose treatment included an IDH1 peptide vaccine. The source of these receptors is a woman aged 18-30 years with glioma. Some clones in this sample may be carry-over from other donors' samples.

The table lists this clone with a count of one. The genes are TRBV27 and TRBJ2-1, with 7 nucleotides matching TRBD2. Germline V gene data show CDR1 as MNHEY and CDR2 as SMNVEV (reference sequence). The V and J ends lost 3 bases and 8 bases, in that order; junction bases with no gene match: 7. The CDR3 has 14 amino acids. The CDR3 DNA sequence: TGTGCCAGCAGTTTCCGGGGGGAGGTCGATGAGCAGTTCTTC. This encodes CASSFRGEVDEQFF.

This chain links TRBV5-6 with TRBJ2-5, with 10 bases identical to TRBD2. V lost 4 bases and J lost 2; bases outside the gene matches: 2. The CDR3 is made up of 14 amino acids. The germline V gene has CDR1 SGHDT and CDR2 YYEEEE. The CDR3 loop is CASSRTSGQETQYF. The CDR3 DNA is TGTGCCAGCAGCCGGACTAGCGGACAAGAGACCCAGTACTTC.

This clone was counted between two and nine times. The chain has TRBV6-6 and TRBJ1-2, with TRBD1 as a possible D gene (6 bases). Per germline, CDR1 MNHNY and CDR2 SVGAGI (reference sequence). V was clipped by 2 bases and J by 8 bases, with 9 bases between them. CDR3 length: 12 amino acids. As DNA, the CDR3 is TGTGCCAGCAGTTACAAGGGGGAAGGCTACACCTTC. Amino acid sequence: CASSYKGEGYTF.

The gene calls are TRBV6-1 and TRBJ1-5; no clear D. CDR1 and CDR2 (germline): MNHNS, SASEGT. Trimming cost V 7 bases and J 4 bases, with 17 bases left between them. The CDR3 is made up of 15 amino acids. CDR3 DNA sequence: TGTGCCAGCACGGAGGAGCTGGTGGGGAATCAGCCCCAGCATTTT. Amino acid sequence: CASTEELVGNQPQHF.

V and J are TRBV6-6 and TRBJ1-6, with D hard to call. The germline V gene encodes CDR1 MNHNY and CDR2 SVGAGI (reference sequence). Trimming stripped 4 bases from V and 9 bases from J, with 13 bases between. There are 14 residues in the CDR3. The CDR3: CASSLVNRGSPLHF. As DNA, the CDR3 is TGTGCCAGCAGTTTAGTGAACAGAGGTTCACCCCTCCACTTT.

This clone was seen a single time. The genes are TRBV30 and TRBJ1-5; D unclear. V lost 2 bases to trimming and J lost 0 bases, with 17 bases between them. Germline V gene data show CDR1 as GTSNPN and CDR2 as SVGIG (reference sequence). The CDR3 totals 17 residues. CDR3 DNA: TGTGCCTGGAGTCCCCAGGTCAGTTTTTATAGCAATCAGCCCCAGCATTTT. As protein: CAWSPQVSFYSNQPQHF.

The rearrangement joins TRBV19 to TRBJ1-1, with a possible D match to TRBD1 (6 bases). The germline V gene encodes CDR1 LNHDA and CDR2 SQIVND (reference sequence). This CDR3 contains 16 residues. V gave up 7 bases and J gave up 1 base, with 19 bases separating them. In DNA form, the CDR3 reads TGTGCCAGTATGGGGGGCACCCGCCGGGGGAACACTGAAGCTTTCTTT. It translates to CASMGGTRRGNTEAFF.

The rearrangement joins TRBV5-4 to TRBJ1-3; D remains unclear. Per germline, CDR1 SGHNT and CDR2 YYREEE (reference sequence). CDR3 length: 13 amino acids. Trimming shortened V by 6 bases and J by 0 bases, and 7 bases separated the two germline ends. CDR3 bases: TGTGCCAGCAAATCGAGCTCTGGAAACACCATATATTTT. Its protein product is CASKSSSGNTIYF.

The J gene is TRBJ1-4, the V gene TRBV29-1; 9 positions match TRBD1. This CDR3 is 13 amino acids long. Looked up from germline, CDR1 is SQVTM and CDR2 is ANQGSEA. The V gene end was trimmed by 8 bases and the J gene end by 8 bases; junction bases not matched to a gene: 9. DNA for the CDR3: TGCAGCTGCAAGGGACAGGGAGGCGAAAAACTGTTTTTT. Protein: CSCKGQGGEKLFF.

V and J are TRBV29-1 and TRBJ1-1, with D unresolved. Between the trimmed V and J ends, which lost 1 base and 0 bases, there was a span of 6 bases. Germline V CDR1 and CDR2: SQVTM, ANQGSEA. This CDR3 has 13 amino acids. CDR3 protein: CSVEGRMNTEAFF. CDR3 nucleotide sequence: TGCAGCGTTGAAGGTCGGATGAACACTGAAGCTTTCTTT.

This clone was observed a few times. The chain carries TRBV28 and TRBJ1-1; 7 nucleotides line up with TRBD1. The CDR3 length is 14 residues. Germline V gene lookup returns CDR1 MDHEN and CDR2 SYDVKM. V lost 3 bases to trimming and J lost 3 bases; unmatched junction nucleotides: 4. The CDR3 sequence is CASSLIRGYTEAFF. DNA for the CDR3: TGTGCCAGCAGTTTGATCAGGGGGTACACTGAAGCTTTCTTT.

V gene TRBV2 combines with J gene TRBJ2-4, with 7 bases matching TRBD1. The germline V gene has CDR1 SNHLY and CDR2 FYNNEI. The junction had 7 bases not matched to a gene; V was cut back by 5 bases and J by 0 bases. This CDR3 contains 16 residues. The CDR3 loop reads CASSPRQGLAKNIQYF. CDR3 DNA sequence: TGTGCCAGCAGTCCGCGACAGGGCTTAGCCAAAAACATTCAGTACTTC. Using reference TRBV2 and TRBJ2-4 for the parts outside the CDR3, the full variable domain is EPEVTQTPSHQVTQMGQEVILRCVPISNHLYFYWYRQILGQKVEFLVSFYNNEISEKSEIFDDQFSVERPDGSNFTLKIRSTKLEDSAMYFCASSPRQGLAKNIQYFGAGTRLSVL.

The CDR3 here is CASSRDTAEAFF. CDR3 DNA: TGTGCCAGCAGCCGGGACACCGCTGAAGCTTTCTTT. The chain uses TRBV13 and TRBJ1-1; possible D gene TRBD1, 6 bases. The CDR3 runs to 12 residues. V shed 5 bases and J shed 6 bases, with 10 bases lying between them. CDR1 is PRHDT and CDR2 is FYEKMQ in the germline V gene (reference sequence). The full variable domain, completed using reference TRBV13 and TRBJ1-1, is AAGVIQSPRHLIKEKRETATLKCYPIPRHDTVYWYQQGPGQDPQFLISFYEKMQSDKGSIPDRFSAQQFSDYHSELNMSSLELGDSALYFCASSRDTAEAFFGQGTRLTVV.

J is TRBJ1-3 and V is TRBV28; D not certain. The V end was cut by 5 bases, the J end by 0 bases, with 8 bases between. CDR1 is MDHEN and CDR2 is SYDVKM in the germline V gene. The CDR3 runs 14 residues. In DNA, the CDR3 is TGTGCCAGCAGTGCTCCCGGCTCTGGAAACACCATATATTTT. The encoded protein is CASSAPGSGNTIYF.

This CDR3 is CASSPRRDQPQHF. The CDR3 nucleotides read TGTGCCAGCAGCCCCAGAAGGGATCAGCCCCAGCATTTT. The V and J genes are TRBV7-9 and TRBJ1-5; D remains ambiguous. Between the trimmed V and J ends, which lost 5 bases and 5 bases, there was a span of 10 bases. The CDR3 contains 13 residues. Germline lookup yields CDR1 SEHNR and CDR2 FQNEAQ (reference sequence).

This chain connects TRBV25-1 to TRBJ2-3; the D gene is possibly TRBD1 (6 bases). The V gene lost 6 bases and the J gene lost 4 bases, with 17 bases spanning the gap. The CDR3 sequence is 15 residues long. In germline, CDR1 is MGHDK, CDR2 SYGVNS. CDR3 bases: TGTGCCAGCAGGCCCGGGGACACCGGTGCAGATACGCAGTATTTT. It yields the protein CASRPGDTGADTQYF.

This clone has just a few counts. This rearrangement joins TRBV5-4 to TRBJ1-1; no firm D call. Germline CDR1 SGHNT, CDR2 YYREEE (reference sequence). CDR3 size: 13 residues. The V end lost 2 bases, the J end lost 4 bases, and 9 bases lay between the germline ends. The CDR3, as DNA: TGTGCCAGCAGCTTAGCAATCAGCACTGAAGCTTTCTTT. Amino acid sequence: CASSLAISTEAFF.

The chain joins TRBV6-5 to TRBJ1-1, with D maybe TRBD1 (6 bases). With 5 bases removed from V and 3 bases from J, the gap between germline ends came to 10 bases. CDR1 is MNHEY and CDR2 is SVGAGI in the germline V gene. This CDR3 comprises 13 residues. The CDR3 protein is CASSSGQYTEAFF. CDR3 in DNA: TGTGCCAGCAGTAGCGGACAGTACACTGAAGCTTTCTTT.

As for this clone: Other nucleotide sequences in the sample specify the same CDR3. The CDR3 protein is CASSYSKGNYGYTF. The CDR3 DNA reads as TGTGCCAGCAGTTACTCGAAAGGGAACTATGGCTACACCTTC. This chain uses TRBV6-6 with TRBJ1-2; no clear D gene. The CDR3 totals 14 residues. Per the germline V gene, CDR1 is MNHNY and CDR2 is SVGAGI (reference sequence). V dropped 0 bases and J dropped 2 bases, with 7 bases sitting between them.

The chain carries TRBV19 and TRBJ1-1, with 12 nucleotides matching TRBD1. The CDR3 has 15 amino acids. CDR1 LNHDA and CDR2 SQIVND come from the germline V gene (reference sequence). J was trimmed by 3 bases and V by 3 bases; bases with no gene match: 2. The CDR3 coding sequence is TGTGCCAGTAGTATCCGGGACAGGGGGCACACTGAAGCTTTCTTT. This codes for CASSIRDRGHTEAFF.

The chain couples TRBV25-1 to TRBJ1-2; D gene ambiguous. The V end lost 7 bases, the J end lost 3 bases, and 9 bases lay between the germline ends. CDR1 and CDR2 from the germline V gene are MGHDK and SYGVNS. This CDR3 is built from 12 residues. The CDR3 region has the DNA TGTGCCAGCAATGGAGGGTACTATGGCTACACCTTC. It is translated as CASNGGYYGYTF.

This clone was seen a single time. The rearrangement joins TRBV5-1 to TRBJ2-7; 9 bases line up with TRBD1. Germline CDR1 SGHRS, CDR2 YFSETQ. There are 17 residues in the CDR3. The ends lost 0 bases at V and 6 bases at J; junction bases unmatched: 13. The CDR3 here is CASSLGPTGTGMPEQYF. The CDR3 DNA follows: TGCGCCAGCAGCTTGGGGCCCACCGGGACAGGGATGCCCGAGCAGTACTTC.

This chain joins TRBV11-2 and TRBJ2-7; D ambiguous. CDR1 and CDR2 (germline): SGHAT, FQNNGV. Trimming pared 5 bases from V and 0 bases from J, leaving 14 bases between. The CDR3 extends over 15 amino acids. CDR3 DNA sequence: TGTGCCAGCAGCCTCTCCCGCCAGCGCTCCTACGAGCAGTACTTC. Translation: CASSLSRQRSYEQYF.

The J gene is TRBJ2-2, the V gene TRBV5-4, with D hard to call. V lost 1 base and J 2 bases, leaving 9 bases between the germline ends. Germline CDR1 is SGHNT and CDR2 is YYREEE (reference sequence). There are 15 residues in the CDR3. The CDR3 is CASSLSPPNTGELFF. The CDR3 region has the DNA TGTGCCAGCAGCTTGAGCCCTCCCAACACCGGGGAGCTGTTTTTT.